The 29 T cell receptor beta chains listed next were all sequenced from one sample in a study of T cells in Graves' hyperthyroidism and ophthalmopathy. Researchers took RNA transcripts and amplified the TCR beta CDR3 regions from them. A set of HTBI primers served as the primers for a first-round RT-PCR of the TCR CDR3. TCRdb fed the multiplex PCR reads into MiXCR, producing one record per CDR3 protein. This sample has around 530,000 distinct CDR3 sequences; over 15% occur once, and the top ten carry 15% to 20%. Sequencing input: blood. The receptor set was obtained from a woman between 18 and 30 years old with Graves' ophthalmopathy.

In its sample, this clonotype was seen a few times. The chain has TRBV20-1 and TRBJ1-6, with 7 bases identical to TRBD1. Germline V gene data show CDR1 as DFQATT and CDR2 as SNEGSKA (reference sequence). The trim removed 0 bases at V and 3 bases at J, leaving 14 bases unmatched. The CDR3 covers 19 residues. In DNA, the CDR3 is TGCAGTGCTAGAGACCACATAGACAGGGACCTCATCTATAATTCACCCCTCCACTTT. Its translation is CSARDHIDRDLIYNSPLHF.

V is TRBV9 and J is TRBJ2-3; 13 bases fit TRBD2. The CDR3 consists of 16 residues. J was trimmed by 5 bases and V by 4 bases; bases with no gene match: 7. Germline V lookup: CDR1 SGDLS, CDR2 YYNGEE. CDR3: CASSPTSGGAGDTQYF. CDR3 DNA sequence: TGTGCCAGCAGCCCTACTAGCGGGGGGGCCGGAGATACGCAGTATTTT. The full variable domain, its missing parts supplied by reference TRBV9 and TRBJ2-3, is DSGVTQTPKHLITATGQRVTLRCSPRSGDLSVYWYQQSLDQGLQFLIQYYNGEERAKGNILERFSAQQFPDLHSELNLSSLELGDSALYFCASSPTSGGAGDTQYFGPGTRLTVL.

This clonotype appeared many times. The V call is TRBV27, the J call TRBJ2-7, with D perhaps matching TRBD1 (5 bases). CDR1 and CDR2 from the germline V gene are MNHEY and SMNVEV (reference sequence). This CDR3 region has 13 residues. V was shortened by 7 bases and J by 4 bases, with 14 bases between the two germline ends. The CDR3 region is CASMAGRGYEQYF. The DNA for the CDR3 is TGTGCCAGCATGGCAGGGCGCGGTTACGAGCAGTACTTC.

On this clonotype: A read error is possible here, since a much larger clone lies one base away. The rearrangement joins TRBV7-9 to TRBJ2-5, with a weak D call TRBD2 (8 bases). CDR1 SEHNR and CDR2 FQNEAQ come from the germline V gene (reference sequence). With 5 bases removed from V and 4 bases from J, the gap between germline ends came to 23 bases. CDR3 length: 17 residues. The CDR3: CASSLWTSRGESETQYF. The CDR3 coding sequence is TGTGCCAGCAGCCTGTGGACTAGCAGGGGGGAGTCAGAGACCCAGTACTTC.

This clonotype was counted only a few times. The rearrangement uses TRBV19 and TRBJ2-7; D is possibly TRBD2 (6 bases). The germline V gene encodes CDR1 LNHDA and CDR2 SQIVND (reference sequence). The CDR3 extends over 13 amino acids. The ends were cut back, 10 bases at V and 1 base at J, with 14 bases in the middle. CDR3 in DNA: TGTGCCACCAGGAGGCGGGAATCCTACGAGCAGTACTTC. It is translated as CATRRRESYEQYF.

This clonotype was seen many times. J is TRBJ1-6 and V is TRBV5-1; 9 bases map to TRBD1. Germline loops: CDR1 SGHRS, CDR2 YFSETQ. The V and J ends lost 4 bases and 7 bases, in that order; junction bases with no gene match: 6. The CDR3 contains 15 residues. CDR3 bases: TGCGCCAGCAGCATGAACAGGGGGCAAAATTCACCCCTCCACTTT. Translation: CASSMNRGQNSPLHF.

A note on this clonotype: One end of the junction varies from germline; a read error may be responsible. V and J are TRBV15 and TRBJ1-3; tentatively, D is TRBD1 (6 bases). Germline assignment: CDR1 LNHNV and CDR2 YYDKDF (reference sequence). The CDR3 is 17 residues long. CDR3 region: CATSRDLTGANGNTIYF. The CDR3, as DNA: TGTGCCACCAGCCGAGACTTGACAGGCGCGAACGGAAACACCATATATTTT.

This clonotype showed up just a few times. V and J are TRBV15 and TRBJ1-6; D gene unclear. CDR3 length: 14 amino acids. V dropped 0 bases and J dropped 10 bases, with 10 bases sitting between them. The V gene's germline CDR1 is LNHNV and CDR2 YYDKDF (reference sequence). CDR3: CATSREVVGSPLHF. The CDR3 coding sequence is TGTGCCACCAGCAGAGAAGTCGTAGGATCACCCCTCCACTTT.

V usage is TRBV9 and J usage is TRBJ1-4, with D uncertain. V was shortened by 3 bases and J by 4 bases, with 16 bases between the two germline ends. CDR3 size: 16 residues. The germline V gene encodes CDR1 SGDLS and CDR2 YYNGEE. The CDR3 sequence is CASSESLPRGNEKLFF. Written as DNA, the CDR3 is TGTGCCAGCAGCGAATCCCTCCCCCGGGGTAATGAAAAACTGTTTTTT.

This clonotype showed up many times. The CDR3 here is CASSLREPHNEQFF. CDR3 in DNA: TGTGCCAGCAGTTTGCGGGAGCCACACAATGAGCAGTTCTTC. The genes are TRBV28 and TRBJ2-1, with 7 nucleotides matching TRBD2. With V trimmed by 3 bases and J by 5 bases, 4 bases remained unmatched. CDR3 length: 14 residues. CDR1 and CDR2 from the germline V gene are MDHEN and SYDVKM.

V usage is TRBV5-8 and J usage is TRBJ2-5; 10 bases agree with TRBD2. After removal of 2 bases from V and 2 bases from J, the junction contained 3 bases not matched to a gene. The CDR3 is made up of 15 amino acids. From germline, CDR1 is SGHTS and CDR2 YDEGEE. CDR3 sequence: CASSLLLAGQETQYF. DNA of the CDR3: TGTGCCAGCAGCTTATTACTAGCGGGACAAGAGACCCAGTACTTC.

As for this clonotype: Its ends do not fully match the called genes, so a read error is possible. The J gene is TRBJ2-7, the V gene TRBV6-2 or TRBV6-3, with 11 positions matching TRBD2. The CDR3 has 15 residues. Germline V lookup: CDR1 MNHEY, CDR2 SVGEGT. The chain's CDR3 is CGSRTSGGLSYEQYF. In DNA, the CDR3 is TGTGGCAGCAGAACTAGCGGGGGCCTCTCCTACGAGCAGTACTTC.

This clonotype was seen ten or more times. The V and J genes are TRBV28 and TRBJ1-2, with 12 nucleotides matching TRBD1. The CDR3 runs 16 residues. J gave up 7 bases and V 2 bases, and 8 bases lay outside the gene matches. Germline CDR1 MDHEN, CDR2 SYDVKM. The CDR3, as DNA: TGTGCCAGCAGTTTACGGGGGGACAGGGGGCCTAGTGGCTACACCTTC. Translating gives CASSLRGDRGPSGYTF.

A few counts support this clonotype. The gene calls are TRBV10-3 and TRBJ1-5; 7 nucleotides match TRBD1. The ends lost 3 bases at V and 3 bases at J; junction bases unmatched: 5. Germline V gene lookup returns CDR1 ENHRY and CDR2 SYGVKD. There are 15 residues in the CDR3. CDR3 in amino acids: CAISDVDRDNQPQHF. The CDR3 nucleotides are TGTGCCATCAGTGATGTCGACAGGGACAATCAGCCCCAGCATTTT.

V usage is TRBV7-9 and J usage is TRBJ2-1, with a possible D match to TRBD1 (5 bases). Germline CDR1 reads SEHNR; CDR2 reads FQNEAQ (reference sequence). Trimming pared 5 bases from V and 2 bases from J, leaving 13 bases between. The CDR3 extends over 15 amino acids. This CDR3 reads CASSIRQTPYNEQFF. The CDR3, as DNA: TGTGCCAGCAGCATACGACAGACCCCCTACAATGAGCAGTTCTTC.

This clonotype showed up just a few times. The chain joins TRBV5-1 to TRBJ1-4; no clear D. Looked up from germline, CDR1 is SGHRS and CDR2 is YFSETQ. The CDR3 is 15 residues long. Trimming pared 0 bases from V and 8 bases from J, leaving 14 bases between. CDR3: CASSLGPSEREKLFF. The CDR3 nucleotides read TGCGCCAGCAGCTTGGGACCCAGTGAACGGGAAAAACTGTTTTTT.

The J gene is TRBJ2-7, the V gene TRBV29-1; 10 bases are shared with TRBD1. Germline V gene lookup returns CDR1 SQVTM and CDR2 ANQGSEA. The junction had 10 bases not matched to a gene; V was cut back by 6 bases and J by 5 bases. This CDR3 comprises 14 residues. The chain's CDR3 is CSVRPGTGDDEQYF. The CDR3 coding sequence is TGCAGCGTCCGACCTGGGACAGGGGACGACGAGCAGTACTTC.

This chain links TRBV6-5 with TRBJ2-7; 7 bases match TRBD1. Germline CDR1 is MNHEY and CDR2 is SVGAGI. The V segment lost 0 bases and the J segment 2 bases; nucleotides outside the gene matches: 1. The CDR3 spans 14 residues. The DNA of the CDR3 is TGTGCCAGCAGTTACTCGACAGGGCCCTACGAGCAGTACTTC. It encodes CASSYSTGPYEQYF.

V and J are TRBV5-5 and TRBJ1-4; D gene unclear. Trimming stripped 2 bases from V and 0 bases from J, with 11 bases between. The CDR3 consists of 16 residues. The germline gives CDR1 SGHKS, CDR2 YYEKEE (reference sequence). The CDR3 protein is CASSFQTVSTNEKLFF. The CDR3 DNA is TGTGCCAGCAGCTTCCAGACGGTCTCAACTAATGAAAAACTGTTTTTT.

This chain uses TRBV5-1 with TRBJ2-7; D may be TRBD2 (6 bases). Germline V gives CDR1 SGHRS, CDR2 YFSETQ. Between the trimmed V and J ends, which lost 0 bases and 2 bases, there was a span of 15 bases. The CDR3 has 16 residues. CDR3 sequence: CASSLDVTRRAYEQYF. The CDR3 region has the DNA TGCGCCAGCAGCTTGGATGTCACTCGGAGGGCCTACGAGCAGTACTTC.

The sample holds a few counts of this clonotype. The J gene is TRBJ1-5, the V gene TRBV5-1; tentative D call: TRBD1 (6 bases). The V and J ends lost 4 bases and 7 bases respectively, with 18 bases between them. CDR3 length equals 15 residues. In germline, CDR1 is SGHRS, CDR2 YFSETQ. The chain's CDR3 is CASSATRDTEQPQHF. In nucleotides, the CDR3 is TGCGCCAGCAGCGCTACCCGGGACACTGAGCAGCCCCAGCATTTT. Based on the CDR3 plus reference TRBV5-1 and TRBJ1-5, the full variable domain is KAGVTQTPRYLIKTRGQQVTLSCSPISGHRSVSWYQQTPGQGLQFLFEYFSETQRNKGNFPGRFSGRQFSNSRSEMNVSTLELGDSALYLCASSATRDTEQPQHFGDGTRLSIL.

This rearrangement joins TRBV19 to TRBJ1-5; no firm D call. The V gene lost 5 bases and the J gene lost 6 bases, with 11 bases spanning the gap. Germline values: CDR1 LNHDA, CDR2 SQIVND (reference sequence). The CDR3 consists of 13 residues. The CDR3 reads CASSGVGSQPQHF. The CDR3 DNA sequence: TGTGCCAGTAGTGGAGTGGGGAGTCAGCCCCAGCATTTT.

The table lists this clonotype with a few counts. CDR3 nucleotides: TGCGCCAGCAGCCAAGACCTACCCCCGGATGTGGGCACAGATACGCAGTATTTT. Its translation is CASSQDLPPDVGTDTQYF. This chain connects TRBV4-3 to TRBJ2-3; D remains ambiguous. The CDR3 has 18 residues. Trimming removed 0 bases from V and 1 base from J, with 17 bases in between. Germline V CDR1 and CDR2: LGHNA, YSLEER.

V and J are TRBV14 and TRBJ2-7; D is ambiguous. Germline V gene sequence: CDR1 SGHDN, CDR2 FVKESK. Between the trimmed V and J ends, which lost 2 bases and 4 bases, there was a span of 9 bases. The CDR3 length is 13 residues. CDR3 loop: CASSQYGRYEQYF. The CDR3 nucleotides read TGTGCCAGCAGCCAATACGGACGGTACGAGCAGTACTTC.

This clonotype has ten or more counts. The gene calls are TRBV27 and TRBJ1-1; D is ambiguous. This CDR3 region has 13 residues. In germline, CDR1 is MNHEY, CDR2 SMNVEV (reference sequence). V shed 5 bases and J shed 4 bases, with 11 bases lying between them. As DNA, the CDR3 is TGTGCCAGCAGTACGTTACTAGGCACTGAAGCTTTCTTT. It is translated as CASSTLLGTEAFF.

This clonotype was recorded a few times. The rearrangement uses TRBV18 and TRBJ1-5; D remains ambiguous. Trimming pared 2 bases from V and 6 bases from J, leaving 8 bases between. There are 13 residues in the CDR3. CDR1 is KGHSH, CDR2 LQKENI, per germline. The DNA for the CDR3 is TGTGCCAGCTCACCAGGTGAGGGTCAGCCCCAGCATTTT. Translating gives CASSPGEGQPQHF.

This clonotype was recorded a few times. This chain's CDR3 is CASSPGRGGRDTGELFF. The CDR3 DNA sequence: TGTGCCAGCAGCCCAGGGAGGGGGGGGAGGGATACCGGGGAGCTGTTTTTT. The chain carries TRBV7-8 and TRBJ2-2, with a weak D call TRBD2 (7 bases). The CDR3 sequence is 17 residues long. In germline, CDR1 is SGHVS, CDR2 FQNEAQ. V was trimmed by 5 bases and J by 5 bases, leaving 21 bases between them.

This clonotype was recorded at least ten times. This chain connects TRBV7-2 to TRBJ2-7; 11 nucleotides match TRBD2. This CDR3 has 18 residues. V lost 2 bases to trimming and J lost 1 base; unmatched junction nucleotides: 10. CDR1 is SGHTA and CDR2 is FQGNSA in the germline V gene. The CDR3 sequence: CASSLRSPTSGSSYEQYF. The CDR3 DNA follows: TGTGCCAGCAGCTTAAGATCGCCTACTAGCGGGAGTTCCTACGAGCAGTACTTC.

There are a few counts of this clonotype. The chain employs TRBV29-1 and TRBJ1-1; perhaps TRBD1 as D (6 bases). The CDR3 extends over 14 amino acids. Trimming stripped 6 bases from V and 4 bases from J, with 18 bases between. Germline V gene data show CDR1 as SQVTM and CDR2 as ANQGSEA. The CDR3 DNA follows: TGCAGCGTCCCCCCTGGGGGCAGGGGCACTGAAGCTTTCTTT. Translated: CSVPPGGRGTEAFF.